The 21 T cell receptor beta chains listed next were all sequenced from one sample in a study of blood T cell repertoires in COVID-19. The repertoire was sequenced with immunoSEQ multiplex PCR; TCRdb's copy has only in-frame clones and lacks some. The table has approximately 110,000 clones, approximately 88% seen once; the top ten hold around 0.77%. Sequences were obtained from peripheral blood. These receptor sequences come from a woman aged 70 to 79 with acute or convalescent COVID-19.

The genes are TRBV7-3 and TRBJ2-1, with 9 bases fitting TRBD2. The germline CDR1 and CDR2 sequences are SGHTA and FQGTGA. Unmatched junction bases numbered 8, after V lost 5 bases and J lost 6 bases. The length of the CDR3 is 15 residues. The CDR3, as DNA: TGTGCCAGCAGCAAGGGGCTAGCGGGGCGCAATGAGCAGTTCTTC. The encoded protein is CASSKGLAGRNEQFF.

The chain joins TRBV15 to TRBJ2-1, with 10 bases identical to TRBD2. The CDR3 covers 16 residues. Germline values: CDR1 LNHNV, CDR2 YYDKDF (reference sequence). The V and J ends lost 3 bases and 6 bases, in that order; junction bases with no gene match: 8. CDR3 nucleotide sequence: TGTGCCACCAGCAGGGAGCGGGGGGGCAAGGTCAATGAGCAGTTCTTC. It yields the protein CATSRERGGKVNEQFF. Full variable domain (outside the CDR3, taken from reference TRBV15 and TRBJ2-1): DAMVIQNPRYQVTQFGKPVTLSCSQTLNHNVMYWYQQKSSQAPKLLFHYYDKDFNNEADTPDNFQSRRPNTSFCFLDIRSPGLGDTAMYLCATSRERGGKVNEQFFGPGTRLTVL.

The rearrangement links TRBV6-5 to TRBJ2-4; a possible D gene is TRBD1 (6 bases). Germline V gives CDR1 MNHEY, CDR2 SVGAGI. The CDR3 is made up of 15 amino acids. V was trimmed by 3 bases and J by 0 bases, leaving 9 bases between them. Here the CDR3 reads CASSYQGPAKNIQYF. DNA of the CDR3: TGTGCCAGCAGTTATCAGGGGCCAGCCAAAAACATTCAGTACTTC.

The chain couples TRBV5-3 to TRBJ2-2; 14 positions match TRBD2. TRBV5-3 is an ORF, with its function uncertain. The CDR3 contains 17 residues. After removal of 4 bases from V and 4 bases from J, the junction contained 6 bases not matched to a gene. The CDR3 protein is CARSPRTSGGITGELFF. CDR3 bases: TGTGCCAGAAGCCCAAGGACTAGCGGGGGGATCACCGGGGAGCTGTTTTTT.

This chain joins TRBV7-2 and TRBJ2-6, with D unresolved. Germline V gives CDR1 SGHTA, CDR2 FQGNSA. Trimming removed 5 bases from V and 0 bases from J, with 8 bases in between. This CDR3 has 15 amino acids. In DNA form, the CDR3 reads TGTGCCAGCAGCACTCGTCGCTCTGGGGCCAACGTCCTGACTTTC. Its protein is CASSTRRSGANVLTF.

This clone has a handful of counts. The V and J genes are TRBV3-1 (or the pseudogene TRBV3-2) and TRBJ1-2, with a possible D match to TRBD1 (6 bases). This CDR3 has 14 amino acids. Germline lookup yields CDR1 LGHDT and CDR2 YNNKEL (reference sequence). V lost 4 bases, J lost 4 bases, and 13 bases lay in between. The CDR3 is CASSRPGGAYGYTF. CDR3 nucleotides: TGTGCCAGCAGCCGCCCGGGGGGCGCCTATGGCTACACCTTC.

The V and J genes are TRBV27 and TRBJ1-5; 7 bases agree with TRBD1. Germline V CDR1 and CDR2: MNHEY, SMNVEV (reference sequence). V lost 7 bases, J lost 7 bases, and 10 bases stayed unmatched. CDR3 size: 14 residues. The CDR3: CASKRTGDGQPQHF. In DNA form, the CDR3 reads TGTGCCAGCAAAAGGACAGGAGACGGGCAGCCCCAGCATTTT.

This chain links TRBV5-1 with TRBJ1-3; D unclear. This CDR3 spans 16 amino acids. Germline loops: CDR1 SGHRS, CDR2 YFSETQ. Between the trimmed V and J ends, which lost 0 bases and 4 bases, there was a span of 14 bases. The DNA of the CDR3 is TGCGCCAGCAGCTTGGCCGGCCCTACGAGGGGAAACACCATATATTTT. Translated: CASSLAGPTRGNTIYF.

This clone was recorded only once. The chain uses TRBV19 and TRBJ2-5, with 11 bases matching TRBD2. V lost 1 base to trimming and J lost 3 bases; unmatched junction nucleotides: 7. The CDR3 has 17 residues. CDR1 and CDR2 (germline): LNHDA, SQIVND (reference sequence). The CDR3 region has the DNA TGTGCCAGTAGTATAGGGACTAGCGGGTATCCTGAAGAGACCCAGTACTTC. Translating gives CASSIGTSGYPEETQYF.

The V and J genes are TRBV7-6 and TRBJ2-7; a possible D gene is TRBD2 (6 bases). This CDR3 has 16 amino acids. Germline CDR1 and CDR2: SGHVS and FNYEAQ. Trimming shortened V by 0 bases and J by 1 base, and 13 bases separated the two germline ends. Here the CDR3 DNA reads TGTGCCAGCAGCTTAGCCCCGGGAGAGGAGTCCTACGAGCAGTACTTC. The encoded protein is CASSLAPGEESYEQYF.

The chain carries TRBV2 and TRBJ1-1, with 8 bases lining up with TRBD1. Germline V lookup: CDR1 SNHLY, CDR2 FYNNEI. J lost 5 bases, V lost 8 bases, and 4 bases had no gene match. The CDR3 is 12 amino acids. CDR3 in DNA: TGTGCCAGCGGCAGGGGGCCGACTGAAGCTTTCTTT. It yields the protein CASGRGPTEAFF. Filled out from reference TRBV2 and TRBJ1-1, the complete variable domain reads EPEVTQTPSHQVTQMGQEVILRCVPISNHLYFYWYRQILGQKVEFLVSFYNNEISEKSEIFDDQFSVERPDGSNFTLKIRSTKLEDSAMYFCASGRGPTEAFFGQGTRLTVV.

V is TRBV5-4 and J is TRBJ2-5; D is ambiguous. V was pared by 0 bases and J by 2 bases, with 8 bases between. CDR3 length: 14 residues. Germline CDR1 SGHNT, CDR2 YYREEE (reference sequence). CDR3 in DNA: TGTGCCAGCAGCTTGGTCTCGGTTCAAGAGACCCAGTACTTC. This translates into CASSLVSVQETQYF.

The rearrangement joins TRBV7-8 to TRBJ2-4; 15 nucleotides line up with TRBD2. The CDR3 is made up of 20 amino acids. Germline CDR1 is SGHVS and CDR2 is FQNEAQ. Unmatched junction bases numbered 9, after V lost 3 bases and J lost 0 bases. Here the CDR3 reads CASSFSPGLAGGIAKNIQYF. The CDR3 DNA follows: TGTGCCAGCAGCTTTTCACCGGGACTAGCGGGGGGCATAGCCAAAAACATTCAGTACTTC.

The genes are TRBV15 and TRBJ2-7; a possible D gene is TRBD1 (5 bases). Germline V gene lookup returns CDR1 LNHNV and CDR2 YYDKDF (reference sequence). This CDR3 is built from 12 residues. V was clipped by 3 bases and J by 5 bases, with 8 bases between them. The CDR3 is CATSSDSNEQYF. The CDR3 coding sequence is TGTGCCACCAGCAGTGACAGTAACGAGCAGTACTTC.

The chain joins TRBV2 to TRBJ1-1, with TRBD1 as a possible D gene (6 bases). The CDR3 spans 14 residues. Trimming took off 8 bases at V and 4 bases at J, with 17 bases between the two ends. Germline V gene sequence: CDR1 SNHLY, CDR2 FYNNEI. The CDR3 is CASGINRAATEAFF. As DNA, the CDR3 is TGTGCCAGCGGTATAAACAGGGCGGCCACTGAAGCTTTCTTT.

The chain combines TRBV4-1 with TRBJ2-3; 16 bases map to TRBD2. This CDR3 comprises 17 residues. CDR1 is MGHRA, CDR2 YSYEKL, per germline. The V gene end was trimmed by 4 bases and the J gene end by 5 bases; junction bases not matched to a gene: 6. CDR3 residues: CASSLGLAGGPLDTQYF. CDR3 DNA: TGCGCCAGCAGCCTGGGACTAGCGGGGGGGCCTTTAGATACGCAGTATTTT.

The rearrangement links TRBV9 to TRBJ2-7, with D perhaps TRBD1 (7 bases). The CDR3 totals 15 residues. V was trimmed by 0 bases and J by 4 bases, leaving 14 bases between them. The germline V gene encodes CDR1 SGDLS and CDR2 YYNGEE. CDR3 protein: CASSVGGTEDYEQYF. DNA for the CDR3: TGTGCCAGCAGCGTAGGCGGGACAGAAGATTACGAGCAGTACTTC.

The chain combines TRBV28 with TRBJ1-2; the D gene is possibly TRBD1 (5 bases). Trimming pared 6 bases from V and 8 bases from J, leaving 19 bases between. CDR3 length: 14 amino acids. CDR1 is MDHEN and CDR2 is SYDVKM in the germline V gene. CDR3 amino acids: CASRLRVRSGGYTF. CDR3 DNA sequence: TGTGCCAGCAGGCTCAGGGTACGAAGTGGAGGCTACACCTTC.

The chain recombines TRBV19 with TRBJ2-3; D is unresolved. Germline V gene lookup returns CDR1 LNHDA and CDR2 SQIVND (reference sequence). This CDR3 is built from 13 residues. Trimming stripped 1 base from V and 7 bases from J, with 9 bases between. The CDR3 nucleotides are TGTGCCAGTAGTATAGGGGCAGATTATACGCAGTATTTT. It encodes CASSIGADYTQYF.

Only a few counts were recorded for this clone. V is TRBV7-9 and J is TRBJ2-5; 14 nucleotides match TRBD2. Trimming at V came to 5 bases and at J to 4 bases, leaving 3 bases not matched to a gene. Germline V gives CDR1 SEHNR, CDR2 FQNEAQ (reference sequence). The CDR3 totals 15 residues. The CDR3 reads CASSEGLAGVETQYF. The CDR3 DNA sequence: TGTGCCAGCAGCGAGGGACTAGCGGGAGTAGAGACCCAGTACTTC. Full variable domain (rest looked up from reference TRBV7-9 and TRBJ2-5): DTGVSQNPRHKITKRGQNVTFRCDPISEHNRLYWYRQTLGQGPEFLTYFQNEAQLEKSRLLSDRFSAERPKGSFSTLEIQRTEQGDSAMYLCASSEGLAGVETQYFGPGTRLLVL.

The CDR3 DNA sequence: TGTGCCAGCAGCCTAGCGGGGGACCCGAGCACAGATACGCAGTATTTT. Its translation is CASSLAGDPSTDTQYF. V and J are TRBV3-1 (or the pseudogene TRBV3-2) and TRBJ2-3; 9 bases are shared with TRBD2. Germline V gene sequence: CDR1 LGHDT, CDR2 YNNKEL (reference sequence). The CDR3 runs 16 residues. V dropped 4 bases and J dropped 0; count of bases not matched to a gene: 5.